The 29 T cell receptor beta chains listed next were all sequenced from one sample in a study of blood T cell repertoires in COVID-19. The protocol was immunoSEQ multiplex PCR, while the TCRdb copy is restricted to in-frame clones and leaves out a portion. The sample contains more than 20,000 clones, roughly 90% of which appear only once. Source material: peripheral blood. These receptors originate from a man in his 70s with acute or convalescent COVID-19.

The chain carries TRBV2 and TRBJ2-7; weak D call: TRBD2 (6 bases). Trimming removed 5 bases at V and 6 bases at J, with 11 bases between. This CDR3 contains 12 residues. Germline CDR1 SNHLY, CDR2 FYNNEI. This CDR3 reads CASSYVGGEQYF. DNA of the CDR3: TGTGCCAGCAGTTACGTGGGGGGCGAGCAGTACTTC. Full variable domain (missing parts from reference TRBV2 and TRBJ2-7): EPEVTQTPSHQVTQMGQEVILRCVPISNHLYFYWYRQILGQKVEFLVSFYNNEISEKSEIFDDQFSVERPDGSNFTLKIRSTKLEDSAMYFCASSYVGGEQYFGPGTRLTVT.

J is TRBJ2-2 and V is TRBV5-1, with 7 nucleotides matching TRBD2. J gave up 2 bases and V 2 bases, and 6 bases lay outside the gene matches. The germline CDR1 and CDR2 sequences are SGHRS and YFSETQ. This CDR3 spans 16 amino acids. CDR3 region: CASSFPSGPNTGELFF. The CDR3, as DNA: TGCGCCAGCAGCTTCCCTAGCGGACCTAACACCGGGGAGCTGTTTTTT.

The J gene is TRBJ2-3, the V gene TRBV7-6; 7 bases are shared with TRBD1. The CDR3 has 17 amino acids. V shed 5 bases and J 3 bases; nucleotides not matched to a gene: 14. The germline gives CDR1 SGHVS, CDR2 FNYEAQ. The CDR3 spells CASSLRRTGAGTDTQYF. The CDR3 DNA sequence: TGTGCCAGCAGCCTACGACGAACAGGGGCTGGGACAGATACGCAGTATTTT.

The chain recombines TRBV29-1 with TRBJ1-2; 9 bases line up with TRBD1. The CDR3 totals 17 residues. V lost 1 base and J lost 2; bases outside the gene matches: 11. Germline V gene sequence: CDR1 SQVTM, CDR2 ANQGSEA. The CDR3 is CSVEGSGTGLLNYGYTF. CDR3 in DNA: TGCAGCGTTGAAGGGTCGGGGACAGGGTTATTAAACTATGGCTACACCTTC. The whole variable domain, remainder taken from reference TRBV29-1 and TRBJ1-2, is SAVISQKPSRDICQRGTSLTIQCQVDSQVTMMFWYRQQPGQSLTLIATANQGSEATYESGFVIDKFPISRPNLTFSTLTVSNMSPEDSSIYLCSVEGSGTGLLNYGYTFGSGTRLTVV.

V gene TRBV29-1 combines with J gene TRBJ1-1; D remains ambiguous. The CDR3 length is 12 residues. Trimming took 2 bases from V and 4 from J, leaving 8 bases between them. Germline CDR1 reads SQVTM; CDR2 reads ANQGSEA. CDR3 bases: TGCAGCGTTGAACAGGCGGGCACTGAAGCTTTCTTT. This encodes CSVEQAGTEAFF.

This chain joins TRBV19 and TRBJ2-7; D call uncertain. The CDR3 is made up of 14 amino acids. The V end lost 7 bases, the J end lost 0 bases, and 13 bases lay between the germline ends. Germline CDR1 LNHDA, CDR2 SQIVND (reference sequence). The DNA for the CDR3 is TGTGCCAGTACCACTGGCCGGAGCTCCTACGAGCAGTACTTC. Translation gives CASTTGRSSYEQYF.

The chain combines TRBV7-9 with TRBJ1-2; D is ambiguous. This CDR3 is built from 11 residues. Germline V gives CDR1 SEHNR, CDR2 FQNEAQ (reference sequence). V was cut by 7 bases and J by 5 bases, with 8 bases left in between. Written as DNA, the CDR3 is TGTGCCAGCACCATTCCATATGGCTACACCTTC. Its protein product is CASTIPYGYTF.

This chain uses TRBV19 with TRBJ1-1; 7 nucleotides agree with TRBD1. The trim removed 7 bases at V and 7 bases at J, leaving 9 bases unmatched. The germline gives CDR1 LNHDA, CDR2 SQIVND (reference sequence). The CDR3 extends over 13 amino acids. CDR3 sequence: CASNEDRDGEAFF. The CDR3 bases are TGTGCCAGTAATGAAGACAGGGATGGTGAAGCTTTCTTT.

V is TRBV2 and J is TRBJ1-4; 9 bases map to TRBD1. With V trimmed by 4 bases and J by 6 bases, 6 bases remained unmatched. CDR3 size: 15 residues. Germline CDR1 SNHLY, CDR2 FYNNEI. DNA for the CDR3: TGTGCCAGCAGTGCAGAAGGGACAGGGTATGAAAAACTGTTTTTT. It specifies CASSAEGTGYEKLFF.

The rearrangement joins TRBV6-4 to TRBJ1-2; 8 bases align to TRBD1. The junction had 8 bases not matched to a gene; V was cut back by 6 bases and J by 8 bases. CDR1 and CDR2 (germline): MRHNA, SNTAGT. The CDR3 is made up of 13 amino acids. The CDR3 loop reads CASRNGQGEGYTF. DNA for the CDR3: TGTGCCAGCAGGAACGGACAGGGCGAGGGCTACACCTTC.

This clone appeared a single time. This chain joins TRBV6-6 and TRBJ1-1, with 10 bases that match TRBD1. With 2 bases clipped from V and 1 base from J, the junction kept 4 bases outside the gene matches. The CDR3 extends over 16 amino acids. Germline V gene sequence: CDR1 MNHNY, CDR2 SVGAGI (reference sequence). The CDR3 DNA reads TGTGCCAGCAGTTACGACAGGGGGCGGGCGAACACTGAAGCTTTCTTT. Amino acids: CASSYDRGRANTEAFF.

This clone was observed a handful of times. The genes are TRBV4-1 and TRBJ2-7; a possible D gene is TRBD1 (6 bases). Germline V CDR1 and CDR2: MGHRA, YSYEKL. V was clipped by 0 bases and J by 2 bases, with 14 bases between them. The length of the CDR3 is 16 residues. The CDR3 loop reads CASSQERGHKTYEQYF. The CDR3 DNA reads TGCGCCAGCAGCCAAGAAAGGGGACACAAAACCTACGAGCAGTACTTC.

The chain uses TRBV6-1 and TRBJ2-1; 14 nucleotides match TRBD2. The CDR3 spans 16 residues. Germline lookup yields CDR1 MNHNS and CDR2 SASEGT. V was clipped by 3 bases and J by 7 bases; unmatched bases: 5. The CDR3 spells CASSEYGTSGSNEQFF. The CDR3, as DNA: TGTGCCAGCAGTGAGTACGGGACTAGCGGGAGTAATGAGCAGTTCTTC.

V and J are TRBV29-1 and TRBJ2-7; 10 bases are shared with TRBD1. The CDR3 totals 14 residues. The germline gives CDR1 SQVTM, CDR2 ANQGSEA. J gave up 0 bases and V 6 bases, and 5 bases lay outside the gene matches. The DNA of the CDR3 is TGCAGCGTGGGGGGACAGGGGAACTCCTACGAGCAGTACTTC. It specifies CSVGGQGNSYEQYF.

The CDR3 DNA is TGTGCCAGCTCTCTTTTGTTGGGGCCTGAAGCTTTCTTT. Translation: CASSLLLGPEAFF. This chain connects TRBV18 to TRBJ1-1, with a possible D match to TRBD1 (5 bases). Per the germline V gene, CDR1 is KGHSH and CDR2 is LQKENI. CDR3 length equals 13 residues. V shed 6 bases and J shed 6 bases, with 14 bases lying between them. Looking up the rest from reference TRBV18 and TRBJ1-1 gives the full variable domain: NAGVMQNPRHLVRRRGQEARLRCSPMKGHSHVYWYRQLPEEGLKFMVYLQKENIIDESGMPKERFSAEFPKEGPSILRIQQVVRGDSAAYFCASSLLLGPEAFFGQGTRLTVV.

The chain uses TRBV27 and TRBJ2-7; 9 positions agree with TRBD1. This CDR3 spans 14 amino acids. The V gene's germline CDR1 is MNHEY and CDR2 SMNVEV (reference sequence). Trimming took 3 bases from V and 4 from J; bases not matched to a gene: 4. CDR3 coding DNA: TGTGCCAGCAGTTTGGGACAGGGACCTTACGAGCAGTACTTC. Protein: CASSLGQGPYEQYF.

The chain joins TRBV11-2 to TRBJ2-3, with 7 nucleotides matching TRBD2. After removal of 6 bases from V and 4 bases from J, the junction contained 10 bases not matched to a gene. Per the germline V gene, CDR1 is SGHAT and CDR2 is FQNNGV. There are 15 residues in the CDR3. The chain's CDR3 is CASSHSGGFADTQYF. The CDR3 DNA is TGTGCCAGCAGTCATTCCGGGGGGTTCGCAGATACGCAGTATTTT.

The V gene is TRBV6-2 or TRBV6-3, the J gene TRBJ1-3, with D unclear. Germline loops: CDR1 MNHEY, CDR2 SVGEGT. V was cut by 4 bases and J by 0 bases, with 10 bases left in between. This CDR3 contains 15 residues. The CDR3 reads CASSLERSSGNTIYF. CDR3 in DNA: TGTGCCAGCAGTTTGGAGAGGAGCTCTGGAAACACCATATATTTT.

The chain employs TRBV5-6 and TRBJ2-7, with 10 bases lining up with TRBD1. V shed 4 bases and J 1 base; nucleotides not matched to a gene: 8. This CDR3 spans 16 amino acids. Germline CDR1 is SGHDT and CDR2 is YYEEEE. CDR3 sequence: CASSAIPGQGSYEQYF. The CDR3 DNA reads as TGTGCCAGCAGCGCGATCCCGGGACAGGGGTCCTACGAGCAGTACTTC. The whole variable domain, remainder taken from reference TRBV5-6 and TRBJ2-7, is DAGVTQSPTHLIKTRGQQVTLRCSPKSGHDTVSWYQQALGQGPQFIFQYYEEEERQRGNFPDRFSGHQFPNYSSELNVNALLLGDSALYLCASSAIPGQGSYEQYFGPGTRLTVT.

J is TRBJ1-1 and V is TRBV28; possible D gene TRBD1, 5 bases. From germline, CDR1 is MDHEN and CDR2 SYDVKM. V shed 7 bases and J shed 4 bases, with 13 bases lying between them. The CDR3 is made up of 13 amino acids. CDR3 DNA sequence: TGTGCCAGCACCGCAGGGCGCATCACTGAAGCTTTCTTT. Encoded protein: CASTAGRITEAFF. The full variable domain, rest sourced from reference TRBV28 and TRBJ1-1, is DVKVTQSSRYLVKRTGEKVFLECVQDMDHENMFWYRQDPGLGLRLIYFSYDVKMKEKGDIPEGYSVSREKKERFSLILESASTNQTSMYLCASTAGRITEAFFGQGTRLTVV.

The genes are TRBV5-5 and TRBJ1-1; D remains ambiguous. The CDR3 loop spans 14 amino acids. Between the trimmed V and J ends, which lost 0 bases and 6 bases, there was a span of 12 bases. Germline loops: CDR1 SGHKS, CDR2 YYEKEE (reference sequence). The CDR3 is CASSLDPRFAEAFF. The DNA of the CDR3 is TGTGCCAGCAGCTTGGACCCGAGGTTCGCTGAAGCTTTCTTT.

The rearrangement joins TRBV7-8 to TRBJ1-5; D uncertain. The CDR3 has 15 residues. The germline V and J ends were trimmed by 7 bases and 2 bases, with 15 bases remaining between them. Per the germline V gene, CDR1 is SGHVS and CDR2 is FQNEAQ. The CDR3 loop reads CASKQTLGGNQPQHF. Here the CDR3 DNA reads TGTGCCAGCAAGCAAACCTTAGGAGGCAATCAGCCCCAGCATTTT.

The rearrangement links TRBV18 to TRBJ2-3, with TRBD2 identical over 14 bases. The CDR3 has 16 residues. Germline-derived CDR1 and CDR2 are KGHSH and LQKENI. The junction had 5 bases not matched to a gene; V was cut back by 3 bases and J by 6 bases. The CDR3: CASSPLTSGRADTQYF. CDR3 coding DNA: TGTGCCAGCTCACCCTTGACTAGCGGGAGGGCCGATACGCAGTATTTT.

This chain joins TRBV12-3 or TRBV12-4 and TRBJ2-7; unclear D gene. This CDR3 spans 12 amino acids. V dropped 2 bases and J dropped 6 bases, with 8 bases sitting between them. The CDR3 coding sequence is TGTGCCAGCAGTTTACAGGCGACCGAGCAGTACTTC. Its protein is CASSLQATEQYF.

The rearrangement uses TRBV2 and TRBJ2-4; possible D gene TRBD1, 5 bases. Per the germline V gene, CDR1 is SNHLY and CDR2 is FYNNEI. Trimming pared 4 bases from V and 8 bases from J, leaving 18 bases between. This CDR3 comprises 15 residues. CDR3 DNA: TGTGCCAGCAGTGGATTTGACAGTCCTGGGGACATTCAGTACTTC. Translated, it gives CASSGFDSPGDIQYF.

The CDR3 protein is CASSLPRAGRTDTQYF. DNA of the CDR3: TGTGCCAGCAGCTTACCTCGGGCGGGTCGCACAGATACGCAGTATTTT. This chain links TRBV7-8 with TRBJ2-3, with D possibly TRBD2 on 5 matching bases. Germline V gene data show CDR1 as SGHVS and CDR2 as FQNEAQ. V was shortened by 2 bases and J by 1 base, with 13 bases between the two germline ends. The CDR3 totals 16 residues. Full variable domain (rest looked up from reference TRBV7-8 and TRBJ2-3): GAGVSQSPRYKVAKRGQDVALRCDPISGHVSLFWYQQALGQGPEFLTYFQNEAQLDKSGLPSDRFFAERPEGSVSTLKIQRTQQEDSAVYLCASSLPRAGRTDTQYFGPGTRLTVL.

Within the sample, this clone is medium-sized. This sequence joins TRBV7-9 and TRBJ1-4; D gene uncertain. The CDR3 length is 16 residues. The germline V and J ends were trimmed by 1 base and 6 bases, with 15 bases remaining between them. Germline V gene sequence: CDR1 SEHNR, CDR2 FQNEAQ (reference sequence). The CDR3 region is CASSLGIGDEDEKLFF. In DNA form, the CDR3 reads TGTGCCAGCAGCTTAGGCATCGGTGACGAGGATGAAAAACTGTTTTTT. The entire variable domain, with the rest obtained from reference TRBV7-9 and TRBJ1-4, is as follows: DTGVSQNPRHKITKRGQNVTFRCDPISEHNRLYWYRQTLGQGPEFLTYFQNEAQLEKSRLLSDRFSAERPKGSFSTLEIQRTEQGDSAMYLCASSLGIGDEDEKLFFGSGTQLSVL.

This clone was observed a handful of times. The chain uses TRBV6-6 and TRBJ1-2; no clear D. This CDR3 comprises 12 residues. The V gene lost 8 bases and the J gene lost 1 base, with 8 bases spanning the gap. From germline, CDR1 is MNHNY and CDR2 SVGAGI (reference sequence). CDR3 DNA: TGTGCCAGCGGCCGGAGTAACTATGGCTACACCTTC. Protein: CASGRSNYGYTF.

The rearrangement joins TRBV27 to TRBJ2-5, with a weak D call TRBD1 (5 bases). Germline CDR1 reads MNHEY; CDR2 reads SMNVEV (reference sequence). The CDR3 is 13 amino acids. V was pared by 6 bases and J by 5 bases, with 13 bases between. CDR3 loop: CASSLRVRETQYF. The DNA for the CDR3 is TGTGCCAGCAGCCTCAGGGTTCGGGAGACCCAGTACTTC.